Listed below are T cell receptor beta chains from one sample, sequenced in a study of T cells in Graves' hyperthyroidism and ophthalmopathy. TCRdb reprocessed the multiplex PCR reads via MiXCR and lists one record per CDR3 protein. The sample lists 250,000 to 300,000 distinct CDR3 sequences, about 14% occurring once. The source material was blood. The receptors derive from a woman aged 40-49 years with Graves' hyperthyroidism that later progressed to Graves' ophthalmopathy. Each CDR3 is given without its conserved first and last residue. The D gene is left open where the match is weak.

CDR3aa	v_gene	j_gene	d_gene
ASSQDLVSTQH	TRBV3-1	TRBJ1-5	-
ASSYSLRTTQAF	TRBV6-5	TRBJ1-1	-
SSDGLSYNEQF	TRBV29-1	TRBJ2-1	-
ASSKYRGEQPQH	TRBV6-1	TRBJ1-5	TRBD1
ASLTILDFRNTSGRDEQF	TRBV6-1	TRBJ2-1	TRBD2
ASSFTGFTLNTEAF	TRBV28	TRBJ1-1	-
ACSSWMGTEAF	TRBV11-2	TRBJ1-1	-
SGSGQVNTEAF	TRBV29-1	TRBJ1-1	-
ASSLVDFSYNEQF	TRBV11-2	TRBJ2-1	-
ASSLFGVRNEQF	TRBV28	TRBJ2-1	-
ASSLRGGMAWEETQY	TRBV7-8	TRBJ2-5	TRBD2
ASRPGQLYQETQY	TRBV12-3/TRBV12-4	TRBJ2-5	TRBD1
ASSKLAGSSEQY	TRBV19	TRBJ2-7	TRBD2
ASSSLGAAYYNEQF	TRBV19	TRBJ2-1	-
ASSLGRGRQAF	TRBV5-6	TRBJ1-1	TRBD1